This T cell receptor (beta chain) emerged from a study of T cell responses to AZD1222 COVID-19 vaccine. The repertoire was sequenced with immunoSEQ multiplex PCR; TCRdb's copy has only in-frame clones and lacks some. This table holds approximately 130,000 clones, about 88% found once. For this clone: The antigen remains undetermined.

Study-wide results and caveats: Just a handful of people given AZD1222 tested seropositive at baseline.

The receptor was isolated from an adult who received the AZD1222 COVID-19 vaccine. The input for sequencing was peripheral blood, taken 28 days after the second AZD1222 dose.

The DNA for the CDR3 is TGTGCCATCAGTAGAAGGGACAGGGATATGGGTGGCTACACCTTC. It codes for CAISRRDRDMGGYTF. The rearrangement uses TRBV10-3 and TRBJ1-2; 9 positions match TRBD1. The CDR3 length is 15 residues. J lost 7 bases, V lost 5 bases, and 11 bases had no gene match. The V gene's germline CDR1 is ENHRY and CDR2 SYGVKD.